This T cell receptor (beta chain) was identified in a study of blood T cell repertoires in COVID-19. Here immunoSEQ multiplex PCR was the method, and the copy in TCRdb shows in-frame clones only, minus some. The table shows some 62,000 clones, with about 70% occurring only once. Germline V gene sequence: CDR1 KGHDR, CDR2 SFDVKD. This CDR3 has 15 amino acids. The trim removed 4 bases at V and 4 bases at J, leaving 4 bases unmatched. The TCR sequence derives from a human donor in a cohort sampled during active COVID-19. The rearrangement uses TRBV24-1 and TRBJ2-1; the match to TRBD1 covers 9 bases. Input material: peripheral blood. As DNA, the CDR3 is TGTGCCACCAGTGAAGGGGACAGGGCTTACAATGAGCAGTTCTTC. Its translation is CATSEGDRAYNEQFF.